A selection of T cell receptor beta chains follows, all from one sample in a study of OX40 agonist ivuxolimab in advanced cancers. Sequencing was performed with immunoSEQ multiplex PCR; in TCRdb, only in-frame clones are kept and a portion is missing. The table has 85,000 to 100,000 clones, approximately 93% seen once. Sequencing was performed on CD4+ or CD8+ T cells sorted from blood, taken in a trial of the OX40 agonist ivuxolimab. Receptors originate from an adult with an advanced solid tumor such as melanoma, head and neck, liver or kidney cancer. Both conserved end residues are part of each CDR3. The order of the fields is D gene, V gene, clone size, CDR3 length, J gene, CDR3 DNA, CDR3 protein. A D gene is named only where the DNA matches it firmly. A row's size may be missing; if present it is once, few, many or a size class.

TRBD2	TRBV11-3	once	14	TRBJ2-4	TGTGCCAGCAGCGCCGGGGGGGGAGCAAACATTCAGTACTTC	CASSAGGGANIQYF
-	TRBV5-1	once	15	TRBJ2-1	TGCGCCAGCAGCTTACTGGGGGGCTCCTACAATGAGCAGTTCTTC	CASSLLGGSYNEQFF
-	TRBV6-6	-	15	TRBJ2-3	TGTGCCAGCAGCAAGGGGGGCCTGGCGTATGTTACGCAGTATTTT	CASSKGGLAYVTQYF
-	TRBV21-1	few	15	TRBJ1-5	TGTGCCAGCAGCACACTACAGGGATCCAATCAGCCCCAGCATTTT	CASSTLQGSNQPQHF
TRBD1	TRBV19	-	15	TRBJ1-1	TGTGCCAGTAGCCGACAGGGGGCGGGGGACACTGAAGCTTTCTTT	CASSRQGAGDTEAFF
-	TRBV28	-	15	TRBJ1-3	TGTGCCAGCAGTTTACCTCAGGGATCCGGAAACACCATATATTTT	CASSLPQGSGNTIYF
TRBD1	TRBV6-6	-	13	TRBJ1-1	TGTGCCAGCAGATCGACAGGGGGGACTGAAGCTTTCTTT	CASRSTGGTEAFF
TRBD1	TRBV19	-	12	TRBJ1-2	TGTGCCAGTACGGACAGGAACTATGGCTACACCTTC	CASTDRNYGYTF
TRBD1	TRBV30	-	13	TRBJ1-5	TGTGCCTGGAAAGACAGGGGAAATCAGCCCCAGCATTTT	CAWKDRGNQPQHF
-	TRBV19	-	13	TRBJ1-6	TGTGCCAGTAATTTCGGATCAATTTCACCCCTCCACTTT	CASNFGSISPLHF
TRBD2	TRBV7-2	-	16	TRBJ2-3	TGTGCCAGCAGCTTACTAGCGGGGGGCCGAACAGATACGCAGTATTTT	CASSLLAGGRTDTQYF
-	TRBV19	once	14	TRBJ2-3	TGTGCCAGTAGTATAGCCGGGGCGACAGATACGCAGTATTTT	CASSIAGATDTQYF
-	TRBV19	-	15	TRBJ1-1	TGTGCCAGTAGTCGAGGGCAGGGAAGAAACACTGAAGCTTTCTTT	CASSRGQGRNTEAFF
-	TRBV6-6	-	13	TRBJ1-5	TGTGCCAGCAGTGACCTGGGGGGGCAGCCCCAGCATTTT	CASSDLGGQPQHF
-	TRBV5-1	-	14	TRBJ2-1	TGCGCCAGCAGCACTCAGGGGTCGGGCGATGAGCAGTTCTTC	CASSTQGSGDEQFF
-	TRBV7-2	-	14	TRBJ1-1	TGTGCCAGCAGCTTATTAGGGGCGGGCACTGAAGCTTTCTTT	CASSLLGAGTEAFF
TRBD1	TRBV30	-	12	TRBJ1-5	TGTGCCTGGGGACAGGGCTATCAGCCCCAGCATTTT	CAWGQGYQPQHF
-	TRBV2	-	12	TRBJ2-3	TGTGCCAGCATCCCGAGCACAGATACGCAGTATTTT	CASIPSTDTQYF
-	TRBV30	-	14	TRBJ1-1	TGTGCCTGGAGTGTGGGAAATTTGAACACTGAAGCTTTCTTT	CAWSVGNLNTEAFF
TRBD2	TRBV7-3	once	16	TRBJ2-3	TGTGCCAGCAGCTTAATCCCTAGCGGAAACACAGATACGCAGTATTTT	CASSLIPSGNTDTQYF
-	TRBV2	-	12	TRBJ1-1	TGTGCCAGCAGTTCAGGGTACACTGAAGCTTTCTTT	CASSSGYTEAFF
TRBD2	TRBV14	-	16	TRBJ2-1	TGTGCCAGCAGCAAACTAGCGACAAGCTCCTACAATGAGCAGTTCTTC	CASSKLATSSYNEQFF
-	TRBV6-5	few	15	TRBJ1-1	TGTGCCAGCAGTTACGCCGGTAATCTGAACACTGAAGCTTTCTTT	CASSYAGNLNTEAFF
TRBD2	TRBV11-3	-	15	TRBJ2-1	TGTGCCAGCAGCTTATACAGCGGGAACTACAATGAGCAGTTCTTC	CASSLYSGNYNEQFF
TRBD2	TRBV27	-	14	TRBJ2-3	TGTGCCAGCAGTTCTAGCGGGAGGGTTAATACGCAGTATTTT	CASSSSGRVNTQYF
-	TRBV10-3	-	12	TRBJ2-5	TGTGCCATCAGGGACGGAGAAGAGACCCAGTACTTC	CAIRDGEETQYF
-	TRBV15	-	16	TRBJ2-3	TGTGCCACCAGCAGAGATCTGGGGGGATTCACAGATACGCAGTATTTT	CATSRDLGGFTDTQYF
-	TRBV30	-	15	TRBJ1-5	TGTGCCTGGAGCAAAGGGGGAAATAGCAATCAGCCCCAGCATTTT	CAWSKGGNSNQPQHF
-	TRBV4-3	-	14	TRBJ1-5	TGCGCCAGCAGCGAAGACAGTCGGGGTCAGCCCCAGCATTTT	CASSEDSRGQPQHF
-	TRBV5-4	-	15	TRBJ2-5	TGTGCCAGCAGCGACAAGCGAGGGGCAGGGGAGACCCAGTACTTC	CASSDKRGAGETQYF
TRBD2	TRBV7-2	-	14	TRBJ2-3	TGTGCCAGCAGCCCGACTAGCGGGAGAGATACGCAGTATTTT	CASSPTSGRDTQYF
-	TRBV12-5	-	14	TRBJ1-2	TGTGCTAGTGGTTTGCCAAAGGGGATCTATGGCTACACCTTC	CASGLPKGIYGYTF
-	TRBV5-1	-	15	TRBJ2-3	TGCGCCAGCAGCAGATTCCCCTGTTGCACAGATACGCAGTATTTT	CASSRFPCCTDTQYF
TRBD2	TRBV10-1	once	17	TRBJ2-7	TGCGCCAGCAGTACCGGGACTAGTAGGTCGGCTGTCTATGAGCAGTACTTC	CASSTGTSRSAVYEQYF
-	TRBV30	-	8	TRBJ2-1	TGTGCTTATAATGAGCAGTTCTTC	CAYNEQFF
TRBD2	TRBV9	-	15	TRBJ2-3	TGTGCCAGCAGCGCCCAGACTAGCCGGCTCGTAACGCAGTATTTT	CASSAQTSRLVTQYF
-	TRBV4-2	-	15	TRBJ1-5	TGTGCCAGCAGCCAAGACGGCGGGAGCAATCAGCCCCAGCATTTT	CASSQDGGSNQPQHF
TRBD1	TRBV2	-	15	TRBJ1-1	TGTGCCAGCAGTGGTCAAGGGGGCGATATTACTGAAGCTTTCTTT	CASSGQGGDITEAFF
TRBD2	TRBV5-1	-	16	TRBJ2-1	TGCGCCAGCACAGCGGGAGGTTTCAGCTCCTACAATGAGCAGTTCTTC	CASTAGGFSSYNEQFF
-	TRBV4-3	-	17	TRBJ1-4	TGCGCCAGCAGCCAAGCGGCGGCAGGGGAAGAAGGCGAAAAACTGTTTTTT	CASSQAAAGEEGEKLFF
-	TRBV10-3	-	14	TRBJ2-1	TGTGCCATCAGTGAGTTCAGACAGGCCACTGAGCAGTTCTTC	CAISEFRQATEQFF
-	TRBV29-1	-	13	TRBJ2-3	TGCAGCGCCCGAGGGGCTAGCACAGATACGCAGTATTTT	CSARGASTDTQYF
-	TRBV30	-	14	TRBJ2-3	TGTGCCTGGACTTTCGGTAATGTGGGGGATACGCAGTATTTT	CAWTFGNVGDTQYF
TRBD2	TRBV2	-	16	TRBJ2-5	TGTGCCAGCAGTATTAATAGCGGGAGGTCGGGAGAGACCCAGTACTTC	CASSINSGRSGETQYF
-	TRBV10-3	-	12	TRBJ2-3	TGTGCCATCAGTGGGGCCTCAGATACGCAGTATTTT	CAISGASDTQYF
-	TRBV20-1	-	10	TRBJ1-2	TGCGGCACAGATAACTATGGCTACACCTTC	CGTDNYGYTF
-	TRBV28	-	15	TRBJ1-2	TGTGCCAGCAGTCTCTTACTGGGGGCCCTGGATGGCTACACCTTC	CASSLLLGALDGYTF
-	TRBV20-1	-	11	TRBJ2-1	TGCAGTGCTAGTCTGAGACAGGAGCAGTTCTTC	CSASLRQEQFF
-	TRBV19	medium-sized	13	TRBJ1-1	TGTGCCAGTAGTCCAGGGTTATCCACTGAAGCTTTCTTT	CASSPGLSTEAFF
-	TRBV4-2	-	16	TRBJ2-1	TGTGCCAGCAGCCAAGATTTAGTATTCCCCCGAGGGGAGCAGTTCTTC	CASSQDLVFPRGEQFF
TRBD2	TRBV11-3	-	18	TRBJ2-1	TGTGCCAGCAGCCTGTCCCGCACTAGCGGCAGCTCCTACAATGAGCAGTTCTTC	CASSLSRTSGSSYNEQFF
-	TRBV11-3	-	13	TRBJ2-3	TGTGCCAGCAGCTTAGGGGGTATCGGTACGCAGTATTTT	CASSLGGIGTQYF
-	TRBV28	-	15	TRBJ1-2	TGTGCCAGCAGTTTAAGAACTCAAAGGCCCGGGGGCTACACCTTC	CASSLRTQRPGGYTF
-	TRBV6-5	-	13	TRBJ1-4	TGTGCCAGCAGACGACAGGCTAATGAAAAACTGTTTTTT	CASRRQANEKLFF
TRBD2	TRBV18	-	15	TRBJ2-2	TGTGCCAGCTCACCAGGACTAGCGGGAACCGGGGAGCTGTTTTTT	CASSPGLAGTGELFF